This T cell receptor beta chain stems from a study of blood T cell repertoires in COVID-19 (dated by TCRdb to between 2020 and 2021). The study in broad terms: Samples covering the acute and convalescent phases of COVID-19 were provided by collaborators in the United States, Italy and Spain. The prospective study material was composed of cDNA or gDNA derived from T cells, B-cell-depleted T cells, or PBMCs. Deeply sampled blood TCRbeta repertoires from subjects exposed to, actively infected with, or recovered from COVID-19 were included in the dataset. The repertoires were made available in a free public database intended to serve as a resource for research on the immune response to SARS-CoV-2. Samples were obtained from the ongoing ImmuneRACE study (first 160 participants) and from 1,000 to 1,500 subjects provided by 6 global collaborators. The sample metadata nearly always contained a de-identified subject ID, COVID-19 status, age in years and sex. Where available, HLA class I and class II types were taken from metadata supplied by the sample provider and were not determined by assay-based typing. Study-level results and caveats: The quantity of clinical and demographic metadata differed by source and by participant and was supplied without curation.

Note on this clone: The antigen it binds to is not known. There are no base qualities to consult, and no much larger clone falls within one base.

One collaborating source in Seattle enrolled patients during active infection and followed them longitudinally through the course of disease. Whole blood was collected in K2EDTA tubes by collaborating institutions according to the institutions' own protocols. For TCRbeta analysis, collaborators shipped samples in one of three forms: frozen whole blood, isolated PBMCs, or DNA extracted from either of those sample types. Its CDR3 holds 15 amino acids, cysteine through phenylalanine. The CDR3 DNA has 45 bases and is translated from base 1. Trimmed from V: 2 bases; trimmed from J: 7 bases; junction bases lacking a gene match: 5. Looking up the germline V gene yields CDR1 SGHTS and CDR2 YDEGEE. TCRbeta CDR3 regions were amplified from genomic DNA using the immunoSEQ Assay, a bias-controlled multiplex PCR. As for the authors' bioinformatics: The number of nucleated cells in each sample was estimated by amplification of reference gene primers within the assay. To quantify the absolute abundance of each unique TCRbeta CDR3 rearrangement, sequence reads were collapsed and filtered. For each sample, productive Simpson clonality was calculated as the square root of Simpson's diversity index across productive rearrangements. TCRdb provides this immuneACCESS table in a form limited to in-frame rearrangements. Some clones are lacking; in checked studies, under half of them reflect an unresolved V gene, and why the rest are absent is not known. That table gives V, J and clone size, and the DNA gave D and trimming. Counted in this sample were around 460,000 clones; about 87% of them appeared once. 0.8% to 0.85% of the sample belongs to the ten largest clones.

The receptor chain draws on TRBV5-8 and TRBJ2-1, with 11 central nucleotides matching TRBD2. The sequence came from a man aged 18-30 years with COVID-19, enrolled during active disease. Sequenced sample: peripheral blood. The CDR3 reads CASSFGLAGGNEQFF. Read as DNA, the sequence is TGTGCCAGCAGCTTTGGGCTAGCGGGAGGAAATGAGCAGTTCTTC.